These 8 T cell receptor beta chains came from one sample sequenced in a study of T cell responses to AZD1222 COVID-19 vaccine (dated by TCRdb to about 2021). The protocol used for the library was the immunoSEQ multiplex PCR assay. TCRdb retrieved this table from immuneACCESS and kept in-frame rearrangements only. Not all clones are present; in checked studies, unresolved V genes account for under half, and no reason is known for the remainder. For this sample there are more than 85,000 clones; 75% to 90% appear just once. 15% to 20% of the sample is in the top ten clones. The time point tag for this specimen amounts to: baseline before first vaccination. The sequences come from peripheral blood, collected on day 0 of AZD1222 vaccination. The receptors were sampled from an adult in good health.

The chain uses TRBV9 and TRBJ2-1; D unclear. V was trimmed by 0 bases and J by 6 bases, leaving 13 bases between them. The CDR3 is 15 residues long. CDR1 is SGDLS and CDR2 is YYNGEE in the germline V gene. In DNA, the CDR3 is TGTGCCAGCAGCGTAGTGATAGCCGGTCCCAATGAGCAGTTCTTC. This encodes CASSVVIAGPNEQFF. The complete variable domain, with remaining parts taken from reference TRBV9 and TRBJ2-1, reads DSGVTQTPKHLITATGQRVTLRCSPRSGDLSVYWYQQSLDQGLQFLIQYYNGEERAKGNILERFSAQQFPDLHSELNLSSLELGDSALYFCASSVVIAGPNEQFFGPGTRLTVL.

This rearrangement joins TRBV10-3 to TRBJ2-1, with 10 bases lining up with TRBD2. The CDR3 runs 13 residues. Germline-derived CDR1 and CDR2 are ENHRY and SYGVKD. V lost 7 bases to trimming and J lost 5 bases; unmatched junction nucleotides: 2. CDR3 protein: CAIKSGRDNEQFF. The CDR3, as DNA: TGTGCCATCAAAAGCGGGAGGGACAATGAGCAGTTCTTC.

This clone came up a few times. The rearrangement links TRBV30 to TRBJ1-5; 7 bases fit TRBD1. Germline CDR1 GTSNPN, CDR2 SVGIG (reference sequence). The CDR3 is 13 amino acids. V was pared by 4 bases and J by 2 bases, with 2 bases of the junction left unmatched. Here the CDR3 DNA reads TGTGCCTGGACAGGGGGTGGCAATCAGCCCCAGCATTTT. Encoded protein: CAWTGGGNQPQHF.

The chain recombines TRBV14 with TRBJ1-2, with D unclear. Germline loops: CDR1 SGHDN, CDR2 FVKESK. The CDR3 loop spans 13 amino acids. Trimming pared 0 bases from V and 3 bases from J, leaving 5 bases between. CDR3 in DNA: TGTGCCAGCAGCCAAGAGTCCTACTATGGCTACACCTTC. The encoded protein is CASSQESYYGYTF.

This chain uses TRBV5-1 with TRBJ2-5; D gene ambiguous. The ends were cut back, 1 base at V and 3 bases at J, with 10 bases in the middle. The CDR3 is 14 residues long. Germline V gene data show CDR1 as SGHRS and CDR2 as YFSETQ. The CDR3 loop is CASSLIGQKETQYF. As DNA, the CDR3 is TGCGCCAGCAGCTTGATAGGCCAGAAAGAGACCCAGTACTTC.

CDR3 sequence reads: CASSLGLQGGYGYTF. The DNA for the CDR3 is TGTGCCAGCAGCTTAGGACTACAGGGGGGCTATGGCTACACCTTC. The rearrangement uses TRBV7-2 and TRBJ1-2, with 8 positions matching TRBD1. The germline V gene has CDR1 SGHTA and CDR2 FQGNSA. The CDR3 runs to 15 residues. V lost 1 base to trimming and J lost 4 bases; unmatched junction nucleotides: 5.

This clone is a singleton in its sample. The genes are TRBV2 and TRBJ1-3; TRBD1 matches 7 bases. Germline lookup yields CDR1 SNHLY and CDR2 FYNNEI. The junction had 8 bases not matched to a gene; V was cut back by 10 bases and J by 2 bases. This CDR3 contains 14 residues. The CDR3 spells CAIKRQGTGNTIYF. The CDR3 DNA sequence: TGTGCCATCAAGCGACAGGGTACTGGAAACACCATATATTTT.

The chain combines TRBV27 with TRBJ1-6, with 7 bases aligning to TRBD1. This CDR3 is built from 16 residues. CDR1 is MNHEY and CDR2 is SMNVEV in the germline V gene (reference sequence). Germline trimming cut 7 bases from V and 5 bases from J; bases unmatched to any gene: 11. In nucleotides, the CDR3 is TGTGCCAGCAAAAGCTCTGACAGGGCGAATAATTCACCCCTCCACTTT. This codes for CASKSSDRANNSPLHF.